This TCR beta chain stems from a study of blood T cell repertoires in COVID-19 (dated by TCRdb to the early 2020s). About the full investigation: Collaborator samples came from the United States, Italy and Spain and covered acute and convalescent phases of COVID-19. The material from the prospective study consisted of cDNA or gDNA derived from T cells, B-cell-depleted T cells, or PBMCs. Deeply sampled blood TCRbeta repertoires from subjects exposed to, actively infected with, or recovered from COVID-19 were included in the dataset. The repertoires were released in a freely available public database meant as a resource for research on the immune response to SARS-CoV-2. The samples were drawn from the first 160 participants of the ongoing ImmuneRACE study and from some 1,300 subjects provided by 6 global collaborators. Nearly every sample came with metadata listing a de-identified subject ID, COVID-19 status, age in years and sex. Where HLA class I and class II types were available, the types were taken from metadata supplied by the sample provider, not from assay-based typing. The paper's findings and limits, for the study overall: Clinical and demographic metadata were provided uncurated, with the amount varying by source and participant.

In the germline V gene, CDR1 corresponds to SGHRS and CDR2 to YFSETQ. V and J are truncated by 4 bases and 1 base respectively, leaving an intervening sequence of 14 bases. The CDR3 goes from the cysteine to the phenylalanine over 15 residues. Only the CDR3 region is kept as DNA, spanning 45 bases read in frame from base 1. Collaborating institutions collected whole blood in K2EDTA tubes following their own protocols. For TCRbeta analysis, collaborators shipped samples in one of three forms: frozen whole blood, isolated PBMCs, or DNA extracted from either of those sample types. Of note for this clone: There is no known antigen for this receptor. Base qualities are not at hand, and no much larger clone is one base apart.

The immunoSEQ Assay, a bias-controlled multiplex PCR, was used to amplify TCRbeta CDR3 regions from genomic DNA. Processing in the source paper ran as follows. Within the assay, amplification of reference gene primers was used to estimate how many nucleated cells each sample contained. Sequence reads were collapsed and filtered to measure the absolute abundance of every unique TCRbeta CDR3 rearrangement. For each sample, productive Simpson clonality was calculated as the square root of Simpson's diversity index across productive rearrangements. TCRdb re-hosts the immuneACCESS table, in-frame sequences only. Its copies lack some clones; in the studies checked, an unresolved V gene accounts for under half of them, and the cause for the rest is not known. The D gene and trimming were derived from the DNA, and the V and J assignments and clone size from that table. The sample table records more than 80,000 clones; about 80% of these occur just once. 14% to 15% of the sample comes from the top ten.

The sample consisted of peripheral blood. The clonotype was recovered from a woman aged 60 to 75 with acute or convalescent COVID-19. The receptor chain draws on TRBV5-1 and TRBJ2-5; perhaps TRBD1 is the D gene, with 5 bases matching. The nucleotide sequence reads as follows: TGCGCCAGCAGCGCCCTGGACACTCTCCAAGAGACCCAGTACTTC. Protein translation: CASSALDTLQETQYF.